One and the same sample provided the 27 T cell receptor beta chains below, sequenced in a study of CD8 T cells in Susac syndrome. Roughly 0.5 to 1 ug RNA was reverse transcribed with random hexamers. TCRdb redid the calling of the immunoSEQ multiplex PCR reads with MiXCR, one entry per CDR3 protein. The sample consists of around 170,000 distinct CDR3 sequences, approximately 95% of them appearing once. The specimen sequenced was CD8+ T cells from PBMCs. These receptors were taken from a human donor with Susac syndrome.

The V call is TRBV7-9, the J call TRBJ1-1; D remains ambiguous. Germline V CDR1 and CDR2: SEHNR, FQNEAQ (reference sequence). The germline V and J ends were trimmed by 5 bases and 7 bases, with 11 bases remaining between them. The CDR3 loop spans 12 amino acids. As DNA, the CDR3 is TGTGCCAGCAGCCAGACCGGAGGTGAAGCTTTCTTT. It is translated as CASSQTGGEAFF.

V is TRBV3-1 and J is TRBJ2-7; a weak D match, TRBD2 (5 bases). The germline gives CDR1 LGHDT, CDR2 YNNKEL (reference sequence). CDR3 size: 14 residues. V was cut by 2 bases and J by 4 bases, with 12 bases left in between. The CDR3 nucleotides read TGTGCCAGCAGCCAAAGAGGGATACCTTACGAGCAGTACTTC. Its protein is CASSQRGIPYEQYF.

V usage is TRBV29-1 and J usage is TRBJ2-1, with TRBD2 matching 9 bases. CDR3 length: 15 amino acids. J was trimmed by 7 bases and V by 1 base; bases with no gene match: 8. Germline V gene sequence: CDR1 SQVTM, CDR2 ANQGSEA. This chain's CDR3 is CSVEGQGLAVNEQFF. The CDR3 nucleotides read TGCAGCGTTGAAGGTCAGGGACTAGCTGTAAATGAGCAGTTCTTC.

The chain is built from TRBV7-3 and TRBJ2-3; D is perhaps TRBD2 (5 bases). Trimming shortened V by 4 bases and J by 0 bases, and 11 bases separated the two germline ends. CDR1 and CDR2 from the germline V gene are SGHTA and FQGTGA. The CDR3 spans 15 residues. The chain's CDR3 is CASSSVAPSTDTQYF. CDR3 in DNA: TGTGCCAGCAGCTCCGTAGCGCCGAGCACAGATACGCAGTATTTT.

The chain carries TRBV9 and TRBJ2-3; D ambiguous. Germline V CDR1 and CDR2: SGDLS, YYNGEE. Trimming removed 0 bases at V and 3 bases at J, with 5 bases between. This CDR3 has 13 amino acids. CDR3 loop: CASSVATTDTQYF. The CDR3 nucleotides are TGTGCCAGCAGCGTAGCTACGACAGATACGCAGTATTTT.

CDR3 sequence (DNA): TGTGCCAGCAGCGTAGGGAGTGGAGAGCAGTTCTTC. Protein product: CASSVGSGEQFF. This rearrangement joins TRBV9 to TRBJ2-1; D unclear. Trimming took 0 bases from V and 10 from J, leaving 8 bases between them. Looked up from germline, CDR1 is SGDLS and CDR2 is YYNGEE. This CDR3 contains 12 residues.

V usage is TRBV4-1 and J usage is TRBJ2-2; 9 bases line up with TRBD1. Losses at the gene ends were 0 bases for V and 2 bases for J; bases not matched to a gene: 7. CDR3 length: 18 amino acids. Germline CDR1 reads MGHRA; CDR2 reads YSYEKL. The CDR3 DNA reads TGCGCCAGCAGCCAAGACCCCTGGACAGGGGCAAACACCGGGGAGCTGTTTTTT. It is translated as CASSQDPWTGANTGELFF.

This clonotype was recorded once. V is TRBV25-1 and J is TRBJ1-1; TRBD1 might be the D (5 bases). With 7 bases removed from V and 12 bases from J, the gap between germline ends came to 21 bases. CDR3 length: 13 residues. Germline V gene lookup returns CDR1 MGHDK and CDR2 SYGVNS. The CDR3 reads CASNPPGDVGTFF. CDR3 in DNA: TGTGCCAGCAATCCCCCGGGGGACGTGGGGACTTTCTTT.

The CDR3 sequence is CASSQRTLLNTEAFF. Here the CDR3 DNA reads TGTGCCAGTAGTCAACGGACCCTTTTGAACACTGAAGCTTTCTTT. The rearrangement uses TRBV19 and TRBJ1-1; D is unresolved. V lost 5 bases and J 0 bases, leaving 13 bases between the germline ends. In germline, CDR1 is LNHDA, CDR2 SQIVND (reference sequence). The CDR3 runs 15 residues. Full variable domain (rest looked up from reference TRBV19 and TRBJ1-1): DGGITQSPKYLFRKEGQNVTLSCEQNLNHDAMYWYRQDPGQGLRLIYYSQIVNDFQKGDIAEGYSVSREKKESFPLTVTSAQKNPTAFYLCASSQRTLLNTEAFFGQGTRLTVV.

The genes are TRBV7-8 and TRBJ1-4; no firm D call. Germline values: CDR1 SGHVS, CDR2 FQNEAQ. The length of the CDR3 is 16 residues. V lost 5 bases to trimming and J lost 8 bases, with 21 bases between them. The CDR3 loop is CASSAPSDDREEKLFF. The CDR3 DNA sequence: TGTGCCAGCAGCGCTCCATCGGACGACCGGGAGGAAAAACTGTTTTTT.

The rearrangement joins TRBV4-2 to TRBJ2-3; tentative D call: TRBD2 (6 bases). Germline CDR1 reads LGHNA; CDR2 reads YNFKEQ. The CDR3 sequence is 15 residues long. V lost 4 bases, J lost 1 base, and 12 bases lay in between. The CDR3, as DNA: TGTGCCAGCAGCCCTTCGGGACTCCGCACAGATACGCAGTATTTT. Encoded protein: CASSPSGLRTDTQYF.

The V gene is TRBV15, the J gene TRBJ2-7; possibly TRBD1 for D (6 bases). Trimming left V 4 bases short and J 5 bases short, with 12 bases between. The CDR3 is 13 residues long. The germline V gene encodes CDR1 LNHNV and CDR2 YYDKDF (reference sequence). The CDR3 region is CATSNRDMDEQYF. The CDR3 bases are TGTGCCACCAGCAACCGGGACATGGACGAGCAGTACTTC.

This rearrangement joins TRBV20-1 to TRBJ2-7; the D gene is possibly TRBD2 (6 bases). Germline V gives CDR1 DFQATT, CDR2 SNEGSKA (reference sequence). CDR3 size: 14 residues. V lost 6 bases and J lost 3, with 18 bases in between. The CDR3 sequence is CSAPGLASDYEQYF. The CDR3 DNA is TGCAGTGCGCCGGGACTCGCATCGGACTACGAGCAGTACTTC.

In its sample, this clonotype was seen once. V gene TRBV4-1 combines with J gene TRBJ2-7, with 9 positions matching TRBD2. The CDR3 sequence is 16 residues long. V was pared by 0 bases and J by 4 bases, with 7 bases of the junction left unmatched. The germline V gene has CDR1 MGHRA and CDR2 YSYEKL. The CDR3 loop reads CASSQDGERGVYEQYF. The CDR3 bases are TGCGCCAGCAGCCAAGATGGCGAGCGGGGGGTTTACGAGCAGTACTTC.

The chain has TRBV2 and TRBJ1-2, with a tentative D call TRBD1 (6 bases). CDR3 length: 13 residues. Germline loops: CDR1 SNHLY, CDR2 FYNNEI. V was pared by 2 bases and J by 6 bases, with 10 bases between. In DNA, the CDR3 is TGTGCCAGCAGTGAAACAGGGATACATGGCTACACCTTC. It translates to CASSETGIHGYTF. The full variable domain, its missing parts supplied by reference TRBV2 and TRBJ1-2, is EPEVTQTPSHQVTQMGQEVILRCVPISNHLYFYWYRQILGQKVEFLVSFYNNEISEKSEIFDDQFSVERPDGSNFTLKIRSTKLEDSAMYFCASSETGIHGYTFGSGTRLTVV.

This clonotype was recorded once. The gene calls are TRBV4-1 and TRBJ1-5, with D perhaps matching TRBD1 (6 bases). Trimming removed 0 bases at V and 6 bases at J, with 9 bases between. The germline V gene has CDR1 MGHRA and CDR2 YSYEKL. This CDR3 contains 14 residues. CDR3 region: CASSQDSRGQPQHF. The CDR3 nucleotides are TGCGCCAGCAGCCAAGATAGCAGGGGTCAGCCCCAGCATTTT.

This clonotype was seen once. The CDR3 spells CASTGPPPEVKAGELFF. The CDR3 bases are TGTGCCAGCACCGGTCCGCCCCCTGAAGTGAAGGCCGGGGAGCTGTTTTTT. The J gene is TRBJ2-2, the V gene TRBV11-2; D is unclear. V lost 7 bases and J lost 6, with 24 bases in between. This CDR3 comprises 17 residues. Germline V lookup: CDR1 SGHAT, CDR2 FQNNGV.

The chain carries TRBV20-1 and TRBJ2-1; D unresolved. Per germline, CDR1 DFQATT and CDR2 SNEGSKA (reference sequence). Trimming took off 5 bases at V and 1 base at J, with 15 bases between the two ends. The CDR3 covers 15 residues. CDR3 nucleotide sequence: TGCAGTGCTCCCCATGACTTGCGGTCCTACAATGAGCAGTTCTTC. Translated: CSAPHDLRSYNEQFF.

The CDR3 is CASSPRTGREAFF. The CDR3 DNA reads as TGTGCCAGCAGCCCGAGGACAGGGCGTGAAGCTTTCTTT. The chain combines TRBV9 with TRBJ1-1; TRBD1 matches at 8 bases. Germline lookup yields CDR1 SGDLS and CDR2 YYNGEE. Losses at the gene ends were 4 bases for V and 7 bases for J; bases not matched to a gene: 6. The CDR3 is 13 residues long.

This CDR3 reads CSASSQGENYGYTF. In nucleotides, the CDR3 is TGCAGTGCTAGTAGTCAGGGGGAAAACTATGGCTACACCTTC. The chain links TRBV20-1 to TRBJ1-2, with TRBD1 identical over 7 bases. V lost 3 bases and J lost 2; bases outside the gene matches: 6. The CDR3 totals 14 residues. Germline V gene data show CDR1 as DFQATT and CDR2 as SNEGSKA (reference sequence).

The J gene is TRBJ2-5, the V gene TRBV2; TRBD2 matches at 10 bases. This CDR3 comprises 14 residues. Germline CDR1 SNHLY, CDR2 FYNNEI. V dropped 6 bases and J dropped 2; count of bases not matched to a gene: 3. CDR3 amino acids: CASRVLAGQETQYF. Here the CDR3 DNA reads TGTGCCAGCAGAGTACTAGCGGGGCAAGAGACCCAGTACTTC. The entire variable domain, with the rest obtained from reference TRBV2 and TRBJ2-5, is as follows: EPEVTQTPSHQVTQMGQEVILRCVPISNHLYFYWYRQILGQKVEFLVSFYNNEISEKSEIFDDQFSVERPDGSNFTLKIRSTKLEDSAMYFCASRVLAGQETQYFGPGTRLLVL.

The rearrangement links TRBV7-6 to TRBJ1-5, with TRBD1 identical over 7 bases. Germline values: CDR1 SGHVS, CDR2 FNYEAQ. V dropped 5 bases and J dropped 0; count of bases not matched to a gene: 4. This CDR3 has 15 amino acids. For the CDR3, the DNA is TGTGCCAGCAGCCAAGGGGGCTATAGCAATCAGCCCCAGCATTTT. It is translated as CASSQGGYSNQPQHF. Supplemented by reference TRBV7-6 and TRBJ1-5, the full variable domain reads GAGVSQSPRYKVTKRGQDVALRCDPISGHVSLYWYRQALGQGPEFLTYFNYEAQQDKSGLPNDRFSAERPEGSISTLTIQRTEQRDSAMYRCASSQGGYSNQPQHFGDGTRLSIL.

The chain uses TRBV29-1 and TRBJ1-1; D not certain. Germline CDR1 is SQVTM and CDR2 is ANQGSEA. V was trimmed by 4 bases and J by 4 bases, leaving 13 bases between them. The CDR3 extends over 13 amino acids. CDR3 in amino acids: CSVVGGPGTEAFF. CDR3 in DNA: TGCAGCGTTGTAGGAGGGCCTGGCACTGAAGCTTTCTTT.

The V gene is TRBV3-1, the J gene TRBJ2-2; D call uncertain. Germline lookup yields CDR1 LGHDT and CDR2 YNNKEL (reference sequence). The germline V and J ends were trimmed by 0 bases and 10 bases, with 18 bases remaining between them. The CDR3 runs to 16 residues. The CDR3 region is CASSQDPPPSPEELFF. The CDR3 nucleotides are TGTGCCAGCAGCCAAGACCCTCCTCCCTCACCGGAGGAGCTGTTTTTT.

The gene calls are TRBV10-3 and TRBJ1-1, with 7 bases fitting TRBD1. Trimming removed 10 bases from V and 4 bases from J; junction bases left unmatched: 12. Germline CDR1 is ENHRY and CDR2 is SYGVKD. This CDR3 region has 14 residues. The CDR3 DNA reads as TGTGCCAGCATGCCCGGGACAGCCTCCACTGAAGCTTTCTTT. As protein: CASMPGTASTEAFF.

The chain links TRBV11-2 to TRBJ2-3; D call uncertain. V dropped 7 bases and J dropped 3 bases, with 11 bases sitting between them. Germline assignment: CDR1 SGHAT and CDR2 FQNNGV. The CDR3 length is 13 residues. DNA for the CDR3: TGTGCCAGCACCGCCCCCAATACAGATACGCAGTATTTT. It codes for CASTAPNTDTQYF. Supplemented by reference TRBV11-2 and TRBJ2-3, the full variable domain reads EAGVAQSPRYKIIEKRQSVAFWCNPISGHATLYWYQQILGQGPKLLIQFQNNGVVDDSQLPKDRFSAERLKGVDSTLKIQPAKLEDSAVYLCASTAPNTDTQYFGPGTRLTVL.

The V call is TRBV3-1, the J call TRBJ2-5; 16 nucleotides match TRBD2. The CDR3 covers 20 residues. Trimming at V came to 6 bases and at J to 5 bases, leaving 18 bases not matched to a gene. Looked up from germline, CDR1 is LGHDT and CDR2 is YNNKEL (reference sequence). CDR3 sequence (DNA): TGTGCCAGCAGAGACACCTACCCGGGACTAGCGGGGGGGCCCGATGAGACCCAGTACTTC. Translated: CASRDTYPGLAGGPDETQYF.